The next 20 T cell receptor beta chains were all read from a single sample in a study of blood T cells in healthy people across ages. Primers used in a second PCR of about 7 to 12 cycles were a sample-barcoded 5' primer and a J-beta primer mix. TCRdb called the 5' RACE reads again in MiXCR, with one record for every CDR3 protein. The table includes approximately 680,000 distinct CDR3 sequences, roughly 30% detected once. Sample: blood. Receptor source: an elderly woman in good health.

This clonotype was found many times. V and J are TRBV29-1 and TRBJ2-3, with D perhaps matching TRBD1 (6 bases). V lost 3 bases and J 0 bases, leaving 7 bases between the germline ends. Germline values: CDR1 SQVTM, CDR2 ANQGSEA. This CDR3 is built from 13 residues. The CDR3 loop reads CSVDQGSTDTQYF. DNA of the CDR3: TGCAGCGTTGATCAGGGGAGCACAGATACGCAGTATTTT.

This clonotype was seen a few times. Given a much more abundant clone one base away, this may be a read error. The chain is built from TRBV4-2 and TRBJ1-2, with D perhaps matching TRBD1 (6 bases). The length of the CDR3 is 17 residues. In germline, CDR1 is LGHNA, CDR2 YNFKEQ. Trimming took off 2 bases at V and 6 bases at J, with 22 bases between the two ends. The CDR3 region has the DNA TGTGCCAGCAGCCAATCAATTTCCCCCAGGGGTTCGGATGGCTACACCTTC. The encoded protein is CASSQSISPRGSDGYTF.

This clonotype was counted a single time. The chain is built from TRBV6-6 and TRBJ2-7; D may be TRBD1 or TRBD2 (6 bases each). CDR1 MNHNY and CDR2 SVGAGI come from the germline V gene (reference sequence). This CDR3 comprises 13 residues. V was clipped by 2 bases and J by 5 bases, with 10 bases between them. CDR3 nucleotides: TGTGCCAGCAGTTACAGGGGGGTCGACGAGCAGTACTTC. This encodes CASSYRGVDEQYF.

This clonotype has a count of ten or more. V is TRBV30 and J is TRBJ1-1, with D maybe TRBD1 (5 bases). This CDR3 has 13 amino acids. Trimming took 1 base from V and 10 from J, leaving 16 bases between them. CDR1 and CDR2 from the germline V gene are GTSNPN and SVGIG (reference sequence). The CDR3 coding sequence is TGTGCCTGGAGTGACCGCCGGGACTCCCCAGCTTTCTTT. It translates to CAWSDRRDSPAFF.

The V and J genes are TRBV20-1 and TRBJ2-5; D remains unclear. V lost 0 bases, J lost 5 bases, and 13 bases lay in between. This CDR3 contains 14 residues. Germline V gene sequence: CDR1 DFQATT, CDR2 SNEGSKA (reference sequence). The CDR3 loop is CSARDWSSGETQYF. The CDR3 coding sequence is TGCAGTGCTAGAGATTGGTCATCCGGGGAGACCCAGTACTTC.

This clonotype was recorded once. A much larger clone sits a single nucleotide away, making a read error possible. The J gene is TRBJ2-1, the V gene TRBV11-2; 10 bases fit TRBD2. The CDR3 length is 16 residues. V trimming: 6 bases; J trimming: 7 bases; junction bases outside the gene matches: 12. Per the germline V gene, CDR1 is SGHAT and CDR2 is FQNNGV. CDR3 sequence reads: CASRNPELAGINEQFF. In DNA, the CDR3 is TGTGCCAGCAGAAACCCGGAACTAGCGGGGATAAATGAGCAGTTCTTC.

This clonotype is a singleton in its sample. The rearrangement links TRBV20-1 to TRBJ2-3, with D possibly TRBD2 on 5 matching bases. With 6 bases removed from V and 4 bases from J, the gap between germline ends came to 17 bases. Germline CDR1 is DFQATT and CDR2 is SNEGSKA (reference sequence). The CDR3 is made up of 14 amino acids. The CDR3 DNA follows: TGCAGTGCCCTGGACTTCGGCGGTGCAGATACGCAGTATTTT. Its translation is CSALDFGGADTQYF.

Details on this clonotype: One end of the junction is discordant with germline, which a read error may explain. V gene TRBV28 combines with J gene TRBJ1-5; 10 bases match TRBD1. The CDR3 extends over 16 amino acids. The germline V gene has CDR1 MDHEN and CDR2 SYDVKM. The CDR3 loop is CASSLAGQGLGQSQHF. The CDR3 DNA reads TGTGCCAGCAGTTTAGCGGGACAGGGGTTGGGTCAGTCCCAGCATTTT. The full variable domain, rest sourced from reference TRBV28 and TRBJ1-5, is DVKVTQSSRYLVKRTGEKVFLECVQDMDHENMFWYRQDPGLGLRLIYFSYDVKMKEKGDIPEGYSVSREKKERFSLILESASTNQTSMYLCASSLAGQGLGQSQHFGDGTRLSIL.

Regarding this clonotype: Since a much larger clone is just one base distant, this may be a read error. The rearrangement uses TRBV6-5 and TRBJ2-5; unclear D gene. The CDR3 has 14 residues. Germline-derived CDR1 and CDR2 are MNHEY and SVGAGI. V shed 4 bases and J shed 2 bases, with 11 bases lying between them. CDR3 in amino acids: CASSCRHGQETQYF. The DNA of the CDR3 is TGTGCCAGCAGTTGCCGACACGGACAAGAGACCCAGTACTTC.

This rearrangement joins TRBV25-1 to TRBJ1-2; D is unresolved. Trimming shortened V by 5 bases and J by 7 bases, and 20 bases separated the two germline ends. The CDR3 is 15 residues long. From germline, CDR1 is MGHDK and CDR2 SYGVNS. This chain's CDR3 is CASSPFSFEESGYTF. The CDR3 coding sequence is TGTGCCAGCAGTCCTTTCTCCTTTGAGGAGAGTGGCTACACCTTC.

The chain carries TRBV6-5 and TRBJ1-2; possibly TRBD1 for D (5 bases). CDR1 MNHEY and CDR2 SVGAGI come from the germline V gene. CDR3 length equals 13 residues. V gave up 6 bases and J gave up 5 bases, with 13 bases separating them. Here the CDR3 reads CASSPTGFYGYTF. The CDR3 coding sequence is TGTGCCAGCAGCCCCACAGGTTTTTATGGCTACACCTTC.

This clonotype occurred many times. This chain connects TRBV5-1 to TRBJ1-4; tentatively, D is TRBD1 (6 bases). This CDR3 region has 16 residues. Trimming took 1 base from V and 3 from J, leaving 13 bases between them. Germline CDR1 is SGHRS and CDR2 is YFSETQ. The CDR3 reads CASSLQPQGSNEKLFF. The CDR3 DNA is TGCGCCAGCAGCTTGCAACCACAGGGATCTAATGAAAAACTGTTTTTT.

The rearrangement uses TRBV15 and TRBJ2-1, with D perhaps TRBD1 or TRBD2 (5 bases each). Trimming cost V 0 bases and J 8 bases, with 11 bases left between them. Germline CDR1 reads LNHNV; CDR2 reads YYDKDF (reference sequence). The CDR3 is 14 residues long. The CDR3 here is CATSRDRMGDEQFF. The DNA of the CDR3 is TGTGCCACCAGCAGAGATCGGATGGGGGATGAGCAGTTCTTC.

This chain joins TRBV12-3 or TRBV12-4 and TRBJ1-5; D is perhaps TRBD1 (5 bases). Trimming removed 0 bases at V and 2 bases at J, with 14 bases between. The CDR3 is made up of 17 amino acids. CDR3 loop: CASSLAATGDGNQPQHF. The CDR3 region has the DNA TGTGCCAGCAGTTTAGCCGCCACAGGCGATGGCAATCAGCCCCAGCATTTT.

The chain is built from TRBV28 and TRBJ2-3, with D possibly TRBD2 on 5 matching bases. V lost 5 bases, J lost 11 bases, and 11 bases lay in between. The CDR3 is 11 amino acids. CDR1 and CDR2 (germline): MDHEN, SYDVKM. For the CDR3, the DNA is TGTGCCAGCAGTGTGCCGGGGAGGCAGTATTTT. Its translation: CASSVPGRQYF.

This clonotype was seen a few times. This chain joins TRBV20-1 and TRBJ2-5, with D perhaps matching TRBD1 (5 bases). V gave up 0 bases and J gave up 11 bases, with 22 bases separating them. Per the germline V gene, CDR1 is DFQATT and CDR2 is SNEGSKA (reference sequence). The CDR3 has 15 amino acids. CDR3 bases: TGCAGTGCTAGAGATAGAGGCGCAGGGTCCAATGAGCAGTACTTC. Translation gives CSARDRGAGSNEQYF.

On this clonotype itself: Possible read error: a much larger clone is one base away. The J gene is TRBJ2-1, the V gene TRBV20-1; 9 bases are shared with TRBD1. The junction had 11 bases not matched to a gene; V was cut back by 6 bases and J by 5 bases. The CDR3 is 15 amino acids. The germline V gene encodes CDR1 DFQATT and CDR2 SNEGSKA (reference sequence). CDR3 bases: TGCAGTGCGGCTCCGGGACAGGGATCCAACAATGAGCAGTTCTTC. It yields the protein CSAAPGQGSNNEQFF.

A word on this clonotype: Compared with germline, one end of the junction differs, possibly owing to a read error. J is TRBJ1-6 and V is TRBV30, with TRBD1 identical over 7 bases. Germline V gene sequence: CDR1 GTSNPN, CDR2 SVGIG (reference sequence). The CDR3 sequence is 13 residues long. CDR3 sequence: CAWSQGDNSPPHF. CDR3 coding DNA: TGTGCCTGGAGTCAGGGGGATAATTCACCCCCCCACTTT. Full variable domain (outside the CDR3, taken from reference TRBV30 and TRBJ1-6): SQTIHQWPATLVQPVGSPLSLECTVEGTSNPNLYWYRQAAGRGLQLLFYSVGIGQISSEVPQNLSASRPQDRQFILSSKKLLLSDSGFYLCAWSQGDNSPPHFGNGTRLTVT.

The CDR3 here is CASSLTGTGGYEQFF. CDR3 in DNA: TGCGCCAGCAGCTTGACCGGGACAGGGGGCTATGAGCAGTTCTTC. The gene calls are TRBV5-1 and TRBJ2-1; 12 bases fit TRBD1. Trimming cost V 1 base and J 8 bases; bases outside gene matches: 4. The CDR3 spans 15 residues. Germline V lookup: CDR1 SGHRS, CDR2 YFSETQ.

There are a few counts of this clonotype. The CDR3 loop reads CASSQADRDYHGYTF. The DNA of the CDR3 is TGCGCCAGCAGCCAGGCTGACAGGGACTATCATGGCTACACCTTC. The chain couples TRBV4-3 to TRBJ1-2; 7 positions agree with TRBD1. The CDR3 is 15 residues long. V lost 3 bases and J lost 6; bases outside the gene matches: 10. Germline V gene lookup returns CDR1 LGHNA and CDR2 YSLEER.